The present entry profiles one T cell receptor (beta chain) with its context. Its antigen is still unknown. The authors sequenced patients whose flow cytometry had shown CD8+CD57+ cell expansion. The blood sampling took place in patients who had so far received no therapy. Genomic DNA, the template, was used for profiling of the TCR beta VDJ and CDR3. TCRdb redid the calling of the reads with MiXCR, one entry per CDR3 protein. The repertoire holds roughly 250,000 distinct CDR3 sequences, 40% to 50% seen once, with about 7.8% in the top ten. This sample was taken from a study of CD8+CD57+ T cells in acquired aplastic anemia. Study summary: Sorting CD4+ and CD8+ cells gave DNA averaging about 3.1 ug.

The study, taken as a whole, reports: Controls and patients did not differ significantly in CD8+ Simpson's diversity.

There are 15 residues in the CDR3. The V gene lost 5 bases and the J gene lost 8 bases, with 16 bases spanning the gap. CDR1 and CDR2 (germline): SEHNR, FQNEAQ (reference sequence). The chain is built from TRBV7-9 and TRBJ1-6; D perhaps matches TRBD1 (6 bases). This sequence originates from a human donor with aplastic anemia. Sequencing was done on a sample of sorted CD4+, CD8+, or CD8+CD57+ T cells (not recorded which) from PBMCs. The CDR3 sequence: CASSQVGQVDSPLHF. For the CDR3, the DNA is TGTGCCAGCAGCCAAGTGGGACAAGTAGATTCACCCCTCCACTTT.